The next 30 T cell receptor beta chains were all read from a single sample in a study of blood T cell repertoires in COVID-19. TCRdb keeps only in-frame clones here, not all; method: immunoSEQ multiplex PCR. The sample holds about 90,000 clones, 91% seen once. Sequencing was carried out using peripheral blood. The receptors stem from a human donor with active COVID-19. The donor label of this sample is uncertain.

This clone has just one count. The chain has TRBV7-6 and TRBJ2-2, with 7 bases lining up with TRBD2. There are 16 residues in the CDR3. The ends lost 0 bases at V and 0 bases at J; junction bases unmatched: 1. Germline V CDR1 and CDR2: SGHVS, FNYEAQ. The CDR3 here is CASSLAAGANTGELFF. The CDR3 DNA is TGTGCCAGCAGCTTAGCGGCGGGGGCGAACACCGGGGAGCTGTTTTTT. Using reference TRBV7-6 and TRBJ2-2 for the parts outside the CDR3, the full variable domain is GAGVSQSPRYKVTKRGQDVALRCDPISGHVSLYWYRQALGQGPEFLTYFNYEAQQDKSGLPNDRFSAERPEGSISTLTIQRTEQRDSAMYRCASSLAAGANTGELFFGEGSRLTVL.

The chain is built from TRBV7-9 and TRBJ1-1; D possibly corresponds to TRBD1 (6 bases). Trimming took off 1 base at V and 5 bases at J, with 8 bases between the two ends. CDR3 size: 13 residues. CDR1 and CDR2 (germline): SEHNR, FQNEAQ (reference sequence). The CDR3 nucleotides are TGTGCCAGCAGCTTAGAAGGGGGAACTGAAGCTTTCTTT. Its protein is CASSLEGGTEAFF.

This clone was seen only once. The chain uses TRBV27 and TRBJ2-3; 12 positions match TRBD2. The CDR3 contains 17 residues. After removal of 3 bases from V and 0 bases from J, the junction contained 4 bases not matched to a gene. CDR1 MNHEY and CDR2 SMNVEV come from the germline V gene (reference sequence). As DNA, the CDR3 is TGTGCCAGCAGTTTGCTAGCGGGGGGGCCTAGCACAGATACGCAGTATTTT. Translated: CASSLLAGGPSTDTQYF.

The chain links TRBV5-1 to TRBJ2-3, with TRBD1 matching 8 bases. From germline, CDR1 is SGHRS and CDR2 YFSETQ. There are 14 residues in the CDR3. Trimming took 4 bases from V and 4 from J; bases not matched to a gene: 5. The CDR3 nucleotides are TGCGCCAGCAGCGCACAGGGGGGCGCAGATACGCAGTATTTT. Its protein is CASSAQGGADTQYF.

This chain's CDR3 is CASSYRGVGADTIYF. As DNA, the CDR3 is TGTGCCAGCAGCTACAGGGGCGTCGGGGCAGACACCATATATTTT. The V call is TRBV7-8, the J call TRBJ1-3; 7 bases match TRBD1. Per germline, CDR1 SGHVS and CDR2 FQNEAQ. The V and J ends lost 4 bases and 8 bases, in that order; junction bases with no gene match: 11. The CDR3 contains 15 residues.

This chain joins TRBV19 and TRBJ2-7, with 7 bases matching TRBD2. The CDR3 runs to 14 residues. V lost 3 bases to trimming and J lost 6 bases; unmatched junction nucleotides: 8. Germline V lookup: CDR1 LNHDA, CDR2 SQIVND (reference sequence). The CDR3 coding sequence is TGTGCCAGTAGTATGGGGGGGACTCGTGGCGAGCAGTACTTC. The encoded protein is CASSMGGTRGEQYF.

The chain links TRBV5-1 to TRBJ2-6; the D is unclear. Germline lookup yields CDR1 SGHRS and CDR2 YFSETQ. The CDR3 covers 16 residues. With 1 base removed from V and 2 bases from J, the gap between germline ends came to 10 bases. The CDR3 DNA reads as TGCGCCAGCAGCTTGAGTATCGGTGCTGGGGCCAACGTCCTGACTTTC. Protein: CASSLSIGAGANVLTF.

This chain uses TRBV19 with TRBJ1-2; weak D call: TRBD1 (6 bases). Between the trimmed V and J ends, which lost 1 base and 4 bases, there was a span of 16 bases. Per the germline V gene, CDR1 is LNHDA and CDR2 is SQIVND (reference sequence). CDR3 length equals 16 residues. CDR3 DNA: TGTGCCAGTAGTATAGGTCCCCGGGCAGGGGTCTATGGCTACACCTTC. It specifies CASSIGPRAGVYGYTF.

V is TRBV6-4 and J is TRBJ2-1, with D unclear. Germline V lookup: CDR1 MRHNA, CDR2 SNTAGT. CDR3 length: 13 residues. Trimming took off 5 bases at V and 2 bases at J, with 7 bases between the two ends. CDR3: CASSTLPYNEQFF. The CDR3 DNA follows: TGTGCCAGCAGTACTCTACCCTACAATGAGCAGTTCTTC.

The chain employs TRBV24-1 and TRBJ1-2; TRBD1 agrees at 7 bases. Germline-derived CDR1 and CDR2 are KGHDR and SFDVKD. V shed 3 bases and J 5 bases; nucleotides not matched to a gene: 14. The CDR3 contains 17 residues. CDR3 region: CATSDSRSRGQSYGYTF. The CDR3 DNA reads TGTGCCACCAGTGATAGTAGGAGCAGGGGACAGTCATATGGCTACACCTTC.

The rearrangement uses TRBV3-1 (or the pseudogene TRBV3-2) and TRBJ2-4; 8 nucleotides agree with TRBD2. The CDR3 has 15 amino acids. CDR1 and CDR2 from the germline V gene are LGHDT and YNNKEL (reference sequence). J was trimmed by 13 bases and V by 2 bases; bases with no gene match: 13. CDR3 region: CASSQPGLGGLGQYF. The DNA for the CDR3 is TGTGCCAGCAGCCAACCGGGACTAGGGGGGCTGGGCCAGTACTTC.

This clone occurred once. The rearrangement links TRBV2 to TRBJ1-2, with 10 bases matching TRBD1. This CDR3 region has 15 residues. V lost 7 bases and J lost 5; bases outside the gene matches: 10. Germline loops: CDR1 SNHLY, CDR2 FYNNEI. For the CDR3, the DNA is TGTGCCAGCAATACAAGACAGGGGGCTGAATATGGCTACACCTTC. It translates to CASNTRQGAEYGYTF.

The chain recombines TRBV6-5 with TRBJ2-7; no clear D gene. This CDR3 is built from 16 residues. CDR1 and CDR2 (germline): MNHEY, SVGAGI. V gave up 0 bases and J gave up 0 bases, with 12 bases separating them. The CDR3 spells CASSYSEPPTSYEQYF. Written as DNA, the CDR3 is TGTGCCAGCAGTTACTCAGAGCCCCCAACCTCCTACGAGCAGTACTTC.

The chain is built from TRBV2 and TRBJ2-5; 8 nucleotides align to TRBD2. Unmatched junction bases numbered 17, after V lost 6 bases and J lost 5 bases. Germline loops: CDR1 SNHLY, CDR2 FYNNEI. The CDR3 consists of 17 residues. Here the CDR3 DNA reads TGTGCCAGCAGGACGCCTCTGGGCGGGGGGCCTCTGGAGACCCAGTACTTC. Translation gives CASRTPLGGGPLETQYF.

The gene calls are TRBV5-1 and TRBJ2-2; D may be TRBD2 (5 bases). Per the germline V gene, CDR1 is SGHRS and CDR2 is YFSETQ. V lost 3 bases to trimming and J lost 7 bases, with 10 bases between them. The CDR3 length is 13 residues. The CDR3 protein is CASSSWGDGELFF. The CDR3 bases are TGCGCCAGCAGCTCGTGGGGAGACGGGGAGCTGTTTTTT.

The chain recombines TRBV7-2 with TRBJ2-7; 12 bases are shared with TRBD2. The V segment lost 1 base and the J segment 6 bases; nucleotides outside the gene matches: 7. The germline CDR1 and CDR2 sequences are SGHTA and FQGNSA. CDR3 length equals 16 residues. CDR3: CASSLDPSGGAGEQYF. The CDR3, as DNA: TGTGCCAGCAGCTTAGATCCTAGCGGGGGGGCCGGCGAGCAGTACTTC.

The chain uses TRBV7-2 and TRBJ2-7; TRBD2 matches at 10 bases. Trimming cost V 3 bases and J 6 bases; bases outside gene matches: 14. The CDR3 sequence is 17 residues long. CDR1 SGHTA and CDR2 FQGNSA come from the germline V gene. The CDR3: CASSLSVGLAEGGEQYF. The CDR3, as DNA: TGTGCCAGCAGCTTGTCTGTAGGACTAGCGGAAGGAGGCGAGCAGTACTTC.

This chain uses TRBV27 with TRBJ1-2; D is perhaps TRBD1 (6 bases). In germline, CDR1 is MNHEY, CDR2 SMNVEV (reference sequence). The CDR3 is 13 amino acids. Trimming cost V 5 bases and J 4 bases, with 11 bases left between them. CDR3 DNA sequence: TGTGCCAGCAGTCTAACAGGGTCCTATGGCTACACCTTC. This codes for CASSLTGSYGYTF.

The chain uses TRBV6-5 and TRBJ1-2, with D possibly matching TRBD1 (6 bases). Trimming took off 0 bases at V and 7 bases at J, with 9 bases between the two ends. Germline lookup yields CDR1 MNHEY and CDR2 SVGAGI. The CDR3 length is 13 residues. In DNA, the CDR3 is TGTGCCAGCAGTTACTCACAGGGCGGTGGCTACACCTTC. Translated: CASSYSQGGGYTF.

This sequence joins TRBV28 and TRBJ2-1; D remains ambiguous. V shed 2 bases and J shed 3 bases, with 14 bases lying between them. This CDR3 has 16 amino acids. Germline V gene lookup returns CDR1 MDHEN and CDR2 SYDVKM. The CDR3 nucleotides read TGTGCCAGCAGTTTAACCAGACTCAGTCTCTACAATGAGCAGTTCTTC. It yields the protein CASSLTRLSLYNEQFF.

This chain connects TRBV5-4 to TRBJ1-1; 7 nucleotides agree with TRBD1. The germline gives CDR1 SGHNT, CDR2 YYREEE (reference sequence). CDR3 length: 18 amino acids. V shed 4 bases, J shed 0 bases, and the junction held 15 bases outside the gene matches. The CDR3 DNA follows: TGTGCCAGCAGCCCGGAGACAGGGAAAGAGGGGGTGAACACTGAAGCTTTCTTT. Protein: CASSPETGKEGVNTEAFF.

The chain combines TRBV3-1 (or the pseudogene TRBV3-2) with TRBJ2-5; 10 bases are a match to TRBD2. The V segment lost 4 bases and the J segment 5 bases; nucleotides outside the gene matches: 4. The germline gives CDR1 LGHDT, CDR2 YNNKEL (reference sequence). The CDR3 has 14 amino acids. In DNA form, the CDR3 reads TGTGCCAGCAGCCCTAGCGGGGGAGGGGAGACCCAGTACTTC. Translation: CASSPSGGGETQYF.

The sample holds one count of this clone. J is TRBJ2-7 and V is TRBV3-1 (or the pseudogene TRBV3-2); 9 bases map to TRBD2. The V gene end was trimmed by 7 bases and the J gene end by 4 bases; junction bases not matched to a gene: 8. Per the germline V gene, CDR1 is LGHDT and CDR2 is YNNKEL (reference sequence). The CDR3 consists of 14 residues. The CDR3 coding sequence is TGTGCCAGCACCCTAGCGGGGACAAATTACGAGCAGTACTTC. This translates into CASTLAGTNYEQYF.

V gene TRBV11-2 combines with J gene TRBJ1-2; D gene unclear. CDR1 is SGHAT, CDR2 FQNNGV, per germline. V was cut by 4 bases and J by 2 bases, with 14 bases left in between. The CDR3 contains 15 residues. The CDR3 reads CASSSYRKPNYGYTF. In DNA form, the CDR3 reads TGTGCCAGCAGCTCCTACAGAAAACCCAACTATGGCTACACCTTC.

This clone occurred once. This chain uses TRBV29-1 with TRBJ1-3; no definite D call. V lost 6 bases and J 0 bases, leaving 6 bases between the germline ends. The CDR3 runs 12 residues. CDR1 and CDR2 from the germline V gene are SQVTM and ANQGSEA. CDR3 sequence: CSVSDSGNTIYF. CDR3 coding DNA: TGCAGCGTGAGTGACTCTGGAAACACCATATATTTT.

The chain carries TRBV5-6 and TRBJ1-5; 8 nucleotides match TRBD1. V dropped 1 base and J dropped 7; count of bases not matched to a gene: 16. This CDR3 has 18 residues. Germline values: CDR1 SGHDT, CDR2 YYEEEE. The CDR3 nucleotides read TGTGCCAGCAGCTTGTGGTATTCGGACAGGGAATATTGGCAGCCCCAGCATTTT. Translation: CASSLWYSDREYWQPQHF.

The rearrangement joins TRBV27 to TRBJ2-7; D uncertain. Between the trimmed V and J ends, which lost 3 bases and 0 bases, there was a span of 6 bases. The length of the CDR3 is 13 residues. Looked up from germline, CDR1 is MNHEY and CDR2 is SMNVEV (reference sequence). The CDR3 region has the DNA TGTGCCAGCAGTTTCCGTAGCTCCTACGAGCAGTACTTC. Its translation: CASSFRSSYEQYF.

The chain joins TRBV6-5 to TRBJ2-3; D may be TRBD1 (5 bases). V was pared by 6 bases and J by 2 bases, with 12 bases between. Germline CDR1 and CDR2: MNHEY and SVGAGI. The CDR3 totals 14 residues. The CDR3 DNA reads as TGTGCCAGCAGAACCGACAGTACCACAGATACGCAGTATTTT. Translated: CASRTDSTTDTQYF.

The gene calls are TRBV7-3 and TRBJ1-6; D is ambiguous. The V end lost 5 bases, the J end lost 12 bases, and 8 bases lay between the germline ends. Looked up from germline, CDR1 is SGHTA and CDR2 is FQGTGA. The CDR3 covers 11 residues. The CDR3 reads CASSPDLPLHF. DNA of the CDR3: TGTGCCAGCAGCCCCGACTTACCCCTCCACTTT.

The chain combines TRBV25-1 with TRBJ1-2; TRBD1 might be the D (5 bases). Trimming shortened V by 3 bases and J by 7 bases, and 18 bases separated the two germline ends. This CDR3 comprises 15 residues. Per the germline V gene, CDR1 is MGHDK and CDR2 is SYGVNS. CDR3 sequence (DNA): TGTGCCAGCAGTGAGTCATCCGGGGGTGACCCTGGCTACACCTTC. Its translation is CASSESSGGDPGYTF.